Listed below are T cell receptor beta chains from one sample, sequenced in a study of shared clonotypes between healthy human individuals. Generated by immunoSEQ multiplex PCR, the TCRdb table keeps only in-frame clones and is missing some. Here the sample spans about 2.1 million clones, roughly 91% being singletons. Sequencing was done on a sample of naive CD8+ T cells from PBMCs. These receptors all stem from a man aged 18 to 29 in good health. Some clones in this sample may be carry-over from other donors' samples. Both conserved end residues are part of each CDR3. A D gene is named only where the DNA matches it firmly. Clone size is not always given. Where it is, it says once, few, many or a class for expanded clones.

TRBV4-3,-,TRBJ1-5,TRBD1,TGCGCCAGCAGCCAGGTTTTCACAGGGGGCAATCAGCCCCAGCATTTT,CASSQVFTGGNQPQHF
TRBV4-1,-,TRBJ2-7,-,TGCGCCAGCAGCCAAGAGGGCACAGGGATCTACTACGAGCAGTACTTC,CASSQEGTGIYYEQYF
TRBV29-1,-,TRBJ2-7,TRBD2,TGCAGCGCCCGACTAGCGGAGACCTACGAGCAGTACTTC,CSARLAETYEQYF
TRBV7-9,-,TRBJ2-5,TRBD2,TGTGCCAGCAGCCCCAGTCTAGCGGGACAAGAGACCCAGTACTTC,CASSPSLAGQETQYF
TRBV7-8,-,TRBJ1-2,-,TGTGCCAGCAGCCCGGGGCCGGGGGAGGGCTATGGCTACACCTTC,CASSPGPGEGYGYTF
TRBV29-1,-,TRBJ1-1,TRBD1,TGCAGCGTCACAAGGACAGGGGGGATGAACACTGAAGCTTTCTTT,CSVTRTGGMNTEAFF
TRBV19,once,TRBJ2-1,TRBD2,TGTGCCAGCGGGAAGCGGGAGTTTCACAATGAGCAGTTCTTC,CASGKREFHNEQFF
TRBV27,-,TRBJ2-7,-,TGTGCCAGCAGTCCCATCCTTATGGGCGGGTATCCCTACGAGCAGTACTTC,CASSPILMGGYPYEQYF
TRBV27,-,TRBJ2-2,-,TGTGCCTCCCTGGAGGGGGTAACCGGGGAGCTGTTTTTT,CASLEGVTGELFF
TRBV18,-,TRBJ2-3,-,TGTGCCAGCTCACCACTCACGAAGAGCACAGATACGCAGTATTTT,CASSPLTKSTDTQYF
TRBV7-9,-,TRBJ2-5,-,TGTGCCAGCAGCCCCGAGAGAAACCGAGAGACCCAGTACTTC,CASSPERNRETQYF
TRBV11-2,-,TRBJ2-7,TRBD1,TGTGCCAGCAGCCAAGACAGGGCTCTCAACGAGCAGTACTTC,CASSQDRALNEQYF
TRBV9,-,TRBJ2-7,-,TGTGCCAGCAGCTCCCAGTGGGGAGACAGGGAGCAGTACTTC,CASSSQWGDREQYF
TRBV9,-,TRBJ1-2,-,TGTGCCAGCAGCGTAGGGTCCACAGGAGCTGCTAACTATGGCTACACCTTC,CASSVGSTGAANYGYTF
TRBV19,-,TRBJ2-5,-,TGTGCCAGTAGTATTGGCCGGGAGACGCAGACCCAGTACTTC,CASSIGRETQTQYF
TRBV19,once,TRBJ1-1,-,TGTGCCAGTAGTATAGTTCCGTGGGGAGGCGGGAACACTGAAGCTTTCTTT,CASSIVPWGGGNTEAFF
TRBV6-1,-,TRBJ2-7,-,TGTGCCAGCAGTGAGTCCTCGGTGACAGAGCCCTACGAGCAGTACTTC,CASSESSVTEPYEQYF
TRBV5-1,few,TRBJ1-1,-,TGCGCCAGCAGCATAGGGGGTTTGAGTGAAGCTTTCTTT,CASSIGGLSEAFF
TRBV30,-,TRBJ1-2,-,TGTGCCTGGAGTGCCCATTTGGTGGCCCTGGATGGCTACACCTTC,CAWSAHLVALDGYTF
TRBV4-2,-,TRBJ2-4,-,TGTGCCAGCAGCCAAGCCGAGACGTTAGCCAAAAACATTCAGTACTTC,CASSQAETLAKNIQYF
TRBV4-1,-,TRBJ2-5,-,TGCGCCAGCAGCCAAGAACCAATTGTCGTCCTGTCTCAAGAGACCCAGTACTTC,CASSQEPIVVLSQETQYF
TRBV2,-,TRBJ2-1,-,TGTGCCACCCTGGCGTACAATGAGCAGTTCTTC,CATLAYNEQFF
TRBV11-2,-,TRBJ2-7,TRBD2,TGTGCCAGCAGCCGGACTAGCGGGGACGTTTACGAGCAGTACTTC,CASSRTSGDVYEQYF
TRBV14,once,TRBJ2-7,TRBD1,TGTGCCAGCAGCCTCGGGACAGGGTATTCCTACGAGCAGTACTTC,CASSLGTGYSYEQYF
TRBV7-8,-,TRBJ1-1,-,TGTGCCAGCAGCTTGACGGCTTCCTGGGACACTGAAGCTTTCTTT,CASSLTASWDTEAFF
TRBV4-1,-,TRBJ1-1,-,TGCGCCAGCAGGTTAGGAAACACTGAAGCTTTCTTT,CASRLGNTEAFF
TRBV28,-,TRBJ2-7,TRBD2,TGTGCCAGCAGGGCCTGGCGGGAGGGCCCCCCCTACGAGCAGTACTTC,CASRAWREGPPYEQYF
TRBV10-3,-,TRBJ1-1,TRBD1,TGTGCCATCAGTGGGGGACAGGGGATGTTCACTGAAGCTTTCTTT,CAISGGQGMFTEAFF
TRBV5-1,-,TRBJ1-2,TRBD1,TGCGCCAGCAGCTTGGTGGGACAGGGATACTATGGCTACACCTTC,CASSLVGQGYYGYTF
TRBV6-5,-,TRBJ2-7,-,TGTGCCAGCAGTGGAGACAGGGTCGGGGGCGAGCAGTACTTC,CASSGDRVGGEQYF
TRBV10-2,-,TRBJ2-7,TRBD1,TGCGCCAGCAGTCGGGACAGAACCTACGAGCAGTACTTC,CASSRDRTYEQYF
TRBV7-2,-,TRBJ2-2,-,TGTGCCAGCACCCTGCCGTGGACCGGGGAGCTGTTTTTT,CASTLPWTGELFF
TRBV7-9,-,TRBJ1-4,-,TGTGCCAGCAGCTTAGCTCTCAACGGTGAAAAACTGTTTTTT,CASSLALNGEKLFF
TRBV5-8,-,TRBJ2-7,-,TGTGCCAGCAGCCCCGGGTCTTCCTACGAGCAGTACTTC,CASSPGSSYEQYF
TRBV19,-,TRBJ1-1,-,TGTGCCAGTAGTAATACAGGGAGGACTGAAGCTTTCTTT,CASSNTGRTEAFF
TRBV11-2,-,TRBJ2-3,TRBD2,TGTGCCAGCAGCTTAAGCGGGACTTTCGAAATCACAGATACGCAGTATTTT,CASSLSGTFEITDTQYF
TRBV7-9,-,TRBJ2-7,-,TGTGCCAGCAGCCTCTATGAAGGCGAGCAGTACTTC,CASSLYEGEQYF
TRBV19,-,TRBJ2-7,TRBD2,TGTGCCAGTTGGGGGAGGGTGGAGGAGTACGAGCAGTACTTC,CASWGRVEEYEQYF
TRBV5-1,-,TRBJ2-7,TRBD1,TGCGCCAGCAGCGTGGGACAGGACTACGAGCAGTACTTC,CASSVGQDYEQYF
TRBV29-1,-,TRBJ2-7,TRBD2,TGCAGCGTTCCGGGACTAACCTACGAGCAGTACTTC,CSVPGLTYEQYF
TRBV11-1,-,TRBJ1-1,-,TGTGCCAGCAGCTTAGCGTTGGAGGGGGACACTGAAGCTTTCTTT,CASSLALEGDTEAFF
TRBV27,-,TRBJ2-7,-,TGTGCCAGCAGTTTATCGTACGGGACCTCCTACGAGCAGTACTTC,CASSLSYGTSYEQYF
TRBV7-8,-,TRBJ2-4,TRBD2,TGTGCCAGCAGCCAAGGACTAGCGGGAGGCCCTCTAGCCAAAAACATTCAGTACTTC,CASSQGLAGGPLAKNIQYF